This T cell receptor (beta chain) was sequenced in a study of T-cell memory formation after mild COVID-19. The germline CDR1 and CDR2 sequences are MGHRA and YSYEKL. This CDR3 spans 14 amino acids. The V end lost 2 bases, the J end lost 6 bases, and 14 bases lay between the germline ends. Study-wide results and limits: Later expanders leaned CD4+, whereas day 15 to 85 contracting clones were balanced CD4/CD8.

One entry per CDR3 protein results from TCRdb running MiXCR on the 5' RACE reads. The sample consists of 310,000 or so distinct CDR3 sequences, more than 15% of them appearing once. Comments on this clonotype: The antigen remains undetermined.

The sample was PBMCs or a T cell subset sorted from them (not recorded which). The origin of this receptor is a man aged 18 to 29 who had mild COVID-19 (a few samples of this study predate the infection). Cell type and time point are not known. This chain joins TRBV4-1 and TRBJ2-7; D is uncertain. This chain's CDR3 is CASSQSPLSREQYV. The CDR3 DNA is TGCGCCAGCAGCCAATCCCCCCTTTCTCGCGAGCAGTACGTC.